This TCR beta chain was identified during a study of T cell repertoires in cytomegalovirus infection (dated by TCRdb to the late 2010s). Study-level background: Because public TCR beta signatures pointed to carriage of CMV infection together with the matching HLA type, the HLA type of each donor mattered for the analysis.

Compared with germline, V lacks 7 bases and J lacks 5 bases; bases without a gene match: 4. The germline V gene yields SQVTM for CDR1 and ANQGSEA for CDR2. The CDR3 runs 12 amino acids, cysteine and phenylalanine included. Only the CDR3 portion is preserved as DNA: 36 bases, with reading frame beginning at the first base. The paper's findings and limits, for the study overall: In the ex vivo response, HLA-C-restricted CMV-specific TCR beta clonotypes were dominant, and in two of eight donors the single most frequent clonotype came from this HLA-C-restricted group. In both this cohort and an independent cohort of over 350 donors, the cumulative frequency of public TCR beta family members distinguished carriers of CMV infection plus the relevant HLA type.

This clonotype was seen at least ten times. This clone's antigen is unknown. Base quality data are lacking; no much larger clone is found one base away. The sequencing machine was an Illumina HiSeq 1500. The public reads were reprocessed in TCRdb via fastp at Q25 and MiXCR, keeping in-frame beta chains. Merged by CDR3 protein, the rows form single entries marked with the most common genes and DNA. Within this sample are 400,000 to 550,000 distinct CDR3 sequences, with about 11% of them counted one time only. Around 9.6% of the sample belongs to the ten largest clones. The chain employs TRBV29-1 and TRBJ2-3; 9 nucleotides in the junction match TRBD1. This TCR came from a human donor in good health (CMV status not recorded). Some clones in this sample may be carry-over from other donors' samples. Sample: PBMCs. The CDR3 region: CSADRGGDTQYF. The DNA sequence is TGCAGCGCGGACAGGGGCGGAGATACGCAGTATTTT.